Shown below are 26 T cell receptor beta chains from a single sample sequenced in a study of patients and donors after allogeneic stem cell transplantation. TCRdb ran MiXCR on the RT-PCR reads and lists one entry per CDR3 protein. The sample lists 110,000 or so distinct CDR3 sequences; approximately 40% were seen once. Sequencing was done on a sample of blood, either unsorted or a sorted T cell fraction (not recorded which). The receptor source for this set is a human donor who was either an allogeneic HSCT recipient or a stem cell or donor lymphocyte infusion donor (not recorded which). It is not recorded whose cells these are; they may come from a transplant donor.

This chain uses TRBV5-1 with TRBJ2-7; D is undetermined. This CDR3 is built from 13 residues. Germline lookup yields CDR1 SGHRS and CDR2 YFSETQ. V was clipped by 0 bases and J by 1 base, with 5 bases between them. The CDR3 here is CASSLAQSYEQYF. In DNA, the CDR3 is TGCGCCAGCAGCTTGGCCCAGTCCTACGAGCAGTACTTC.

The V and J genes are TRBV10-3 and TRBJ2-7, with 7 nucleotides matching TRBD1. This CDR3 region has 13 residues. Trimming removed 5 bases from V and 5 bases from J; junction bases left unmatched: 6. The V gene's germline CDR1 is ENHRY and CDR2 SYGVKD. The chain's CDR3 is CAISKTGLNEQYF. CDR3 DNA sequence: TGTGCCATCAGTAAGACAGGGCTGAACGAGCAGTACTTC.

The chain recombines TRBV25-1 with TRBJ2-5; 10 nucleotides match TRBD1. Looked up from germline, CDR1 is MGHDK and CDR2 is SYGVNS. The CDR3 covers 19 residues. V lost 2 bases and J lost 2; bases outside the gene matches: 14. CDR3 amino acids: CASSEQPPGQGSSQETQYF. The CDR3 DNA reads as TGTGCCAGCAGTGAACAGCCCCCGGGACAGGGGTCCTCACAAGAGACCCAGTACTTC.

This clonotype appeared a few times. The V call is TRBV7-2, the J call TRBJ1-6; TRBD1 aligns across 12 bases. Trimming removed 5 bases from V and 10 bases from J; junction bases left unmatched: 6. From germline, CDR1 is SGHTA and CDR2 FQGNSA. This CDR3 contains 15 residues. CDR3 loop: CASSMGQGARSPLHF. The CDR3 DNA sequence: TGTGCCAGCAGCATGGGACAGGGGGCTCGCTCACCCCTCCACTTT. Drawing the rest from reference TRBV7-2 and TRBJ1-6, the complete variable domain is GAGVSQSPSNKVTEKGKDVELRCDPISGHTALYWYRQSLGQGLEFLIYFQGNSAPDKSGLPSDRFSAERTGGSVSTLTIQRTQQEDSAVYLCASSMGQGARSPLHFGNGTRLTVT.

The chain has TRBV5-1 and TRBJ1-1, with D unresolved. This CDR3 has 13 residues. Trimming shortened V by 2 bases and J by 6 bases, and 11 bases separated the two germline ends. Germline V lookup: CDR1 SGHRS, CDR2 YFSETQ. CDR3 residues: CASSFQVKAEAFF. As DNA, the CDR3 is TGCGCCAGCAGCTTTCAGGTGAAAGCTGAAGCTTTCTTT. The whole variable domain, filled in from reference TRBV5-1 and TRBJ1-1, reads KAGVTQTPRYLIKTRGQQVTLSCSPISGHRSVSWYQQTPGQGLQFLFEYFSETQRNKGNFPGRFSGRQFSNSRSEMNVSTLELGDSALYLCASSFQVKAEAFFGQGTRLTVV.

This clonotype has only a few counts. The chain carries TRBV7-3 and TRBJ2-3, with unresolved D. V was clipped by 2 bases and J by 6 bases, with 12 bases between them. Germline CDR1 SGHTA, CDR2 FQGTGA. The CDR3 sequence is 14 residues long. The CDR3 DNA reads TGTGCCAGCAGCTTATACCCCCTTGTTGATACGCAGTATTTT. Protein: CASSLYPLVDTQYF.

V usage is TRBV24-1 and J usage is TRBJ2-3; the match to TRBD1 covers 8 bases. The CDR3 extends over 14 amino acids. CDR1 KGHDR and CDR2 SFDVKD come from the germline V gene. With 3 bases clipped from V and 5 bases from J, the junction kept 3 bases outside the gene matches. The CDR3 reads CATSDLTGVDTQYF. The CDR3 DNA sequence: TGTGCCACCAGTGATCTGACAGGGGTAGATACGCAGTATTTT.

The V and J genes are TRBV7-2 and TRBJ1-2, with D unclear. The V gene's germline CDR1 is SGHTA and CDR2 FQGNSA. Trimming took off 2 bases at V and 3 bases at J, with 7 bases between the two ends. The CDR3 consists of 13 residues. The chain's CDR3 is CASSLKRDYGYTF. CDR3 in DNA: TGTGCCAGCAGCTTAAAAAGGGACTATGGCTACACCTTC.

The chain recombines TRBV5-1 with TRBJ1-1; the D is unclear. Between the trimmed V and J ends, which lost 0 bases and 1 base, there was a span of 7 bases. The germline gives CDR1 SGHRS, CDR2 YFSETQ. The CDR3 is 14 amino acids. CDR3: CASSLVTPNTEAFF. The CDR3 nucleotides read TGCGCCAGCAGCTTGGTGACACCGAACACTGAAGCTTTCTTT.

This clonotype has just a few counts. The CDR3 DNA follows: TGTGCCAGCAGCCCCTCCTCCGGGACACAGGGCTACACCTTC. As protein: CASSPSSGTQGYTF. The chain uses TRBV7-9 and TRBJ1-2; tentatively, D is TRBD1 (6 bases). Germline CDR1 and CDR2: SEHNR and FQNEAQ (reference sequence). Trimming removed 5 bases from V and 8 bases from J, with 18 bases in between. The CDR3 totals 14 residues.

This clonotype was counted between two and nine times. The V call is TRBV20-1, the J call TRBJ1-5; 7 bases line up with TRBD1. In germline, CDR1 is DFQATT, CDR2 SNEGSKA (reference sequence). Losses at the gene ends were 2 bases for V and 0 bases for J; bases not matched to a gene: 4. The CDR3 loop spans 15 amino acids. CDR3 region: CSARQGEYSNQPQHF. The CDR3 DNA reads TGCAGTGCTAGACAGGGGGAGTATAGCAATCAGCCCCAGCATTTT.

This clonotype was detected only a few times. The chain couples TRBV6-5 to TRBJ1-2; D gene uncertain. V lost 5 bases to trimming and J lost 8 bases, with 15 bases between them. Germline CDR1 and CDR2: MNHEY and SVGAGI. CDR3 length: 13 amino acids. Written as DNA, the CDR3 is TGTGCCAGCAGTATCACAGCGTTGGGGGGCTACACCTTC. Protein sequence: CASSITALGGYTF.

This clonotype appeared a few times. CDR3 DNA sequence: TGTGCCAGCAGCTTGGGACAGAACACAGATACGCAGTATTTT. As protein: CASSLGQNTDTQYF. The V call is TRBV5-5, the J call TRBJ2-3, with a tentative D call TRBD1 (5 bases). There are 14 residues in the CDR3. Trimming removed 0 bases at V and 2 bases at J, with 7 bases between. In germline, CDR1 is SGHKS, CDR2 YYEKEE (reference sequence).

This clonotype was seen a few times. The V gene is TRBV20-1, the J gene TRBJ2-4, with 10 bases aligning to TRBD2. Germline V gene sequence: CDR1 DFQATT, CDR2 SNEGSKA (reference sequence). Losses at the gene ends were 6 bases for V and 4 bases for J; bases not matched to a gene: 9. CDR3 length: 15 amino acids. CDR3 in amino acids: CSALRGLALKNIQYF. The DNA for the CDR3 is TGCAGTGCCCTACGGGGACTAGCGTTGAAAAACATTCAGTACTTC.

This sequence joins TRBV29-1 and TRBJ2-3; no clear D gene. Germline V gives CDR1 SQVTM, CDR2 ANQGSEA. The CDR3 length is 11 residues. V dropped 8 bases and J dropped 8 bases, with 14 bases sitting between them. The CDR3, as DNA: TGCAGCCCTCATCGGTTGGGTACGCAGTATTTT. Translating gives CSPHRLGTQYF.

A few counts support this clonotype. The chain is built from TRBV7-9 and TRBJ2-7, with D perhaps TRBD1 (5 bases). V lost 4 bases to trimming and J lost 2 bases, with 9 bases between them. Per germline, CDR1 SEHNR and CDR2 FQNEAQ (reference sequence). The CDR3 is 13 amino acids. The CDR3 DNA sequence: TGTGCCAGCAGCTCAGGGCCCACCTACGAGCAGTACTTC. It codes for CASSSGPTYEQYF.

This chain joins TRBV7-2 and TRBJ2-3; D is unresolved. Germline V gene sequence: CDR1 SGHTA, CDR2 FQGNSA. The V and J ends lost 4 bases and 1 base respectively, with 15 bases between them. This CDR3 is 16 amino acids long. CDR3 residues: CASSSQPGRRTDTQYF. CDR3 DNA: TGTGCCAGCAGCTCACAACCCGGACGGCGCACAGATACGCAGTATTTT.

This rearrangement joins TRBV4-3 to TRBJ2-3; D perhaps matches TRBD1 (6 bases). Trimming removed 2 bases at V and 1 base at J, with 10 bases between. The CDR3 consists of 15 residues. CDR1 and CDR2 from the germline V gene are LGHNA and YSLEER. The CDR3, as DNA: TGCGCCAGCAGCCAACAACAGGGCGGCACAGATACGCAGTATTTT. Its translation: CASSQQQGGTDTQYF.

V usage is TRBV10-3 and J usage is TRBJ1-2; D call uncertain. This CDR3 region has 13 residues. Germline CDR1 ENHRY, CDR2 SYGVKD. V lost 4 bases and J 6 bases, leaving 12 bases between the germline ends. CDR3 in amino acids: CAISGVPFDGYTF. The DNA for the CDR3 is TGTGCCATCAGTGGTGTTCCCTTCGATGGCTACACCTTC.

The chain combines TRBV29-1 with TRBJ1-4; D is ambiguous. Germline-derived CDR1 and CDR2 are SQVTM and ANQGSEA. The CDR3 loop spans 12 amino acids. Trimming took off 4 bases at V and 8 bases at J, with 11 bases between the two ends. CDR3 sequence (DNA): TGCAGCGTTGGGCGGACCGGGGAAAAACTGTTTTTT. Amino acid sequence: CSVGRTGEKLFF.

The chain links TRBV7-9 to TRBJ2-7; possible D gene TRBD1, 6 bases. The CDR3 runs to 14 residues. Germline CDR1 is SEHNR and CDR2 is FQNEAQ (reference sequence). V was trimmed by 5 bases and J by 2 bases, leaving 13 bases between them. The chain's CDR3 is CASSPRDTTYEQYF. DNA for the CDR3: TGTGCCAGCAGCCCGAGGGACACCACCTACGAGCAGTACTTC.

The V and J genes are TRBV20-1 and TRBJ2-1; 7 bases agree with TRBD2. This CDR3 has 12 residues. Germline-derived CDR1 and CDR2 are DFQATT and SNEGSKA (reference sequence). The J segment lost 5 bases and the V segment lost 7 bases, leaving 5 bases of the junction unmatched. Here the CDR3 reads CSDAGLNNEQFF. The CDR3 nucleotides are TGCAGTGACGCGGGACTAAACAATGAGCAGTTCTTC.

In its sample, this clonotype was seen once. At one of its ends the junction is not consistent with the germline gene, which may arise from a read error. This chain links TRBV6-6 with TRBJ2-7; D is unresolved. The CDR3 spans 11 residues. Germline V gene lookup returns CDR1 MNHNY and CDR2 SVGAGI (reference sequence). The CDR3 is CASSYSHEQYF. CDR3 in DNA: TGTGCCAGCAGTTACTCCCACGAGCAGTACTTC.

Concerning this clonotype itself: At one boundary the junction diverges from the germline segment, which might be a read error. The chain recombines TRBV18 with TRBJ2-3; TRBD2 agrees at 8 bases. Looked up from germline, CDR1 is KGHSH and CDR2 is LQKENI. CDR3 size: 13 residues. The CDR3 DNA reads TGTGCCAGCTCACCCCCTAGTCCGGGAGGGCTGGATTTT. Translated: CASSPPSPGGLDF.

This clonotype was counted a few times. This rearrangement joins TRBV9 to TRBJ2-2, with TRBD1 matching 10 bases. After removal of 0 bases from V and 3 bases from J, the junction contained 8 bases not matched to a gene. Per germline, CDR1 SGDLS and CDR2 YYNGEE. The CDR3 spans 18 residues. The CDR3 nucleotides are TGTGCCAGCAGCGTAGCGGGGGACAGGGGTTGGGACACCGGGGAGCTGTTTTTT. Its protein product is CASSVAGDRGWDTGELFF.

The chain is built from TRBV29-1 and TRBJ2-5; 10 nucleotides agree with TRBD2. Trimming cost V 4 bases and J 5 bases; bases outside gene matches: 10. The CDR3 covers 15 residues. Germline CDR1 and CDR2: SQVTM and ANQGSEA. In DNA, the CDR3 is TGCAGCGTTGCTGGACTAGCGGTCGAGTATGAGACCCAGTACTTC. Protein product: CSVAGLAVEYETQYF.